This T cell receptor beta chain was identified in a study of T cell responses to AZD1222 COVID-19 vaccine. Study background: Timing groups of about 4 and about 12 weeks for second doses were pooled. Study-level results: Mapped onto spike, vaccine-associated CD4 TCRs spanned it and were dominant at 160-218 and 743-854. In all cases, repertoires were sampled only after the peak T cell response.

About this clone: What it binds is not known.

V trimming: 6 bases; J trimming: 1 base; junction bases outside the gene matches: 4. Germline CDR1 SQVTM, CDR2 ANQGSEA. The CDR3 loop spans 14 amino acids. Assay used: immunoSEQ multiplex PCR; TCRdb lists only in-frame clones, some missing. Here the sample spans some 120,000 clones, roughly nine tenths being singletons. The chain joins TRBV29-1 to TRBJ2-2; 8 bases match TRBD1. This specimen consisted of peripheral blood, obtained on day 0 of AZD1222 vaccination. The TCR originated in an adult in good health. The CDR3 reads CSVAGTGNTGELFF. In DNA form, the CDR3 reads TGCAGCGTCGCCGGGACAGGGAACACCGGGGAGCTGTTTTTT.